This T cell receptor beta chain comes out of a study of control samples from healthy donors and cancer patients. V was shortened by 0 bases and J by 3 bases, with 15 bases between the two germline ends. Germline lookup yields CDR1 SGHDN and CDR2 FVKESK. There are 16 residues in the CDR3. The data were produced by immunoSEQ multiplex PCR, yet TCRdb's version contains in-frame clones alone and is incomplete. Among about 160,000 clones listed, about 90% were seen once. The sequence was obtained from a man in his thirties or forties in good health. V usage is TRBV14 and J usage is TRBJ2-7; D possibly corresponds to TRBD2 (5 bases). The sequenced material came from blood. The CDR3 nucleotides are TGTGCCAGCAGCCAAGATAGCGTCTCTTCTCTCTACGAGCAGTACTTC. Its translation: CASSQDSVSSLYEQYF.